One T cell receptor (beta chain) is described in this entry. This specimen belongs to a study of blood T cell repertoires in COVID-19. Study information: Both acute and convalescent COVID-19 samples were obtained from the United States, Italy and Spain. T cells, B-cell-depleted T cells, or PBMCs provided the cDNA or gDNA that served as material.

Original processing methods: Estimates of nucleated cell counts were drawn from the amplification of reference gene primers. TCRdb's copy holds only in-frame clones and misses some; the assay was immunoSEQ multiplex PCR. V and J calls and clone size are copied from that table; D and trimming were computed from the DNA. The sample carries about 9,000 clones, 80% to 90% recorded once. This clonotype was obtained from a human donor with active COVID-19. The donor label of this sample is uncertain. What was sequenced was peripheral blood.

CDR3 region: CASGLAGSTDTQYF. CDR3 DNA: TGTGCTAGTGGTTTGGCAGGTAGCACAGATACGCAGTATTTT. The J gene is TRBJ2-3, the V gene TRBV12-5; the D is unclear. Looked up from germline, CDR1 is LGHNT and CDR2 is FRNRAP. CDR3 size: 14 residues. The V end was cut by 1 base, the J end by 0 bases, with 5 bases between. Complete variable domain (other parts from reference TRBV12-5 and TRBJ2-3): DARVTQTPRHKVTEMGQEVTMRCQPILGHNTVFWYRQTMMQGLELLAYFRNRAPLDDSGMPKDRFSAEMPDATLATLKIQPSEPRDSAVYFCASGLAGSTDTQYFGPGTRLTVL.